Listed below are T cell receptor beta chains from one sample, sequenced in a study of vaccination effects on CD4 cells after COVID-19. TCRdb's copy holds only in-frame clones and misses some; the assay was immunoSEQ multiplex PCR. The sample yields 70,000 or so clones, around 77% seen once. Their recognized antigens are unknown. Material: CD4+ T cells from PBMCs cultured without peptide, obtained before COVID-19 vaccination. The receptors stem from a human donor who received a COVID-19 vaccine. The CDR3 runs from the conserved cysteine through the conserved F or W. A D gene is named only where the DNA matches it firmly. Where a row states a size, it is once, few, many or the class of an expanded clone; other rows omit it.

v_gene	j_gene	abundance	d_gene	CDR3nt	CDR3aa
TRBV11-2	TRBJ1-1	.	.	TGTGCCAGCAGCTTAACCAGGATTGGGTCTTTTCCAGCTTTCTTT	CASSLTRIGSFPAFF
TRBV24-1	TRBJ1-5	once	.	TGTGCCACCAGTGATTCAAGGGGTCGGGGTCAGCCCCAGCATTTT	CATSDSRGRGQPQHF
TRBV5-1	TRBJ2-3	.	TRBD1	TGCGCCAGCAGCCTGACAGGGAGCACAGATACGCAGTATTTT	CASSLTGSTDTQYF
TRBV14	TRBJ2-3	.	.	TGTGCCAGCCCCCTGTGGGCAGATACGCAGTATTTT	CASPLWADTQYF
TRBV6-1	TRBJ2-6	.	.	TGTGCCAGCAGTGAAGGTAGACGCAAAATCTCTGGGGCCAACGTCCTGACTTTC	CASSEGRRKISGANVLTF
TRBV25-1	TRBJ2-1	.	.	TGTGCCAGCAGGGACCCCGGGGAGGAATACAATGAGCAGTTCTTC	CASRDPGEEYNEQFF
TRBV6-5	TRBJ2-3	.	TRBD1	TGTGCCAGCAGACCCCCGGGACAGGGGACAGATACGCAGTATTTT	CASRPPGQGTDTQYF
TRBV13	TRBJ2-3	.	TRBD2	TGTGCCAGCAGCTTAGCACTAGCGGGATATGGTGGTGCACCAGATACGCAGTATTTT	CASSLALAGYGGAPDTQYF
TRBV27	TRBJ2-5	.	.	TGTGCCAGCAGTAGGTCTACTCCGCTTAGTGGGGCCCAGTACTTC	CASSRSTPLSGAQYF
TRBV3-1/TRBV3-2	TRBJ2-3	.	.	TGTGCCAGCAGCCTTGGAGATACGCAGTATTTT	CASSLGDTQYF
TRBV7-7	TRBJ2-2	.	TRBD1	TGTGCCAGCAGCCCGGACAGGCCTTCCGGGGAGCTGTTTTTT	CASSPDRPSGELFF
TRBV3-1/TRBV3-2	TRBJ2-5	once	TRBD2	TGTGCCAGCAGCCAACCAGCGGGGGGGTGGGAGACCCAGTACTTC	CASSQPAGGWETQYF
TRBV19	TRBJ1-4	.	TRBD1	TGTGCCAGTAACCCGACAGGGGCTAATGAAAAACTGTTTTTT	CASNPTGANEKLFF
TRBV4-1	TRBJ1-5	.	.	TGCGCCAGCAGCCCAGGGATCGATCAGCCCCAGCATTTT	CASSPGIDQPQHF
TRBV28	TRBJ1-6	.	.	TGTGCCAGCAGTCTGGTCGGGAATTGGGCCCTCCACTTT	CASSLVGNWALHF
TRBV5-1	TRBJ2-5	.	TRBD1	TGCGCCAGCAGCGTAGCCGGGACAGGGGTATCGGAGACCCAGTACTTC	CASSVAGTGVSETQYF
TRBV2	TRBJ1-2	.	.	TGTGCCAGCAGTGACAGGGTCAGCTATGGCTACACCTTC	CASSDRVSYGYTF
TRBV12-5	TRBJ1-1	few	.	TGTGCTAGTGGGCAGGGACATACGATGAACACTGAAGCTTTCTTT	CASGQGHTMNTEAFF
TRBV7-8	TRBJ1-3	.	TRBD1	TGTGCCAGCAGCACCAGACAGGGGGGGACTGGAAACACCATATATTTT	CASSTRQGGTGNTIYF
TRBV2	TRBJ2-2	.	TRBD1	TGTGCCAAGCCCGCCAGGGGGCGACTGAGGAACACCGGGGAGCTGTTTTTT	CAKPARGRLRNTGELFF